This entry features one T cell receptor (beta chain) sequence. Its antigen is undetermined. The data were obtained in a study of cytomegalovirus exposure and HLA in healthy donors. Study-level background: In a later analysis, the 100 to 150 validation repertoires were reported to have used the same platform as the 666 first-cohort repertoires. General study points: The study found most TCR sequences rare, yet found some public TCRs in many donors. Specificity of a few CMV-associated chains for CMV antigens was verified in vitro. Cytomegalovirus-associated status was assigned to 150 to 200 TCR beta chains.

V gave up 6 bases and J gave up 13 bases, with 18 bases separating them. From germline, CDR1 is MNHNS and CDR2 SASEGT. The CDR3 is 13 residues long. Using immunoSEQ multiplex PCR, the repertoire was profiled, and TCRdb retains in-frame clones only, with some absent. The sample includes approximately 190,000 clones, 75% to 85% of them seen just once. This rearrangement joins TRBV6-1 to TRBJ1-4; tentatively, D is TRBD1 (5 bases). The sample consisted of PBMCs. The receptor comes from a woman in her twenties or thirties in good health and CMV-seropositive. The CDR3 loop is CASSQGDSERLFF. The CDR3 nucleotides read TGTGCCAGCAGCCAAGGGGATTCGGAGCGACTGTTTTTT.